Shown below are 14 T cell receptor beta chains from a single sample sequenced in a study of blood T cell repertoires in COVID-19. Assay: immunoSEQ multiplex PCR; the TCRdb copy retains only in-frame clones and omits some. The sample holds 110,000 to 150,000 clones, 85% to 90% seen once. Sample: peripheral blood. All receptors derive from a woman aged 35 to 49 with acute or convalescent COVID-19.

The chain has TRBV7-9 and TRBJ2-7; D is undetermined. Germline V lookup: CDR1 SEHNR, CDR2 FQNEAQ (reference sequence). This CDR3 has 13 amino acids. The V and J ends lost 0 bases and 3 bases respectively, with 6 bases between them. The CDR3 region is CASSLAQNYEQYF. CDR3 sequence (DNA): TGTGCCAGCAGCTTAGCACAGAACTACGAGCAGTACTTC.

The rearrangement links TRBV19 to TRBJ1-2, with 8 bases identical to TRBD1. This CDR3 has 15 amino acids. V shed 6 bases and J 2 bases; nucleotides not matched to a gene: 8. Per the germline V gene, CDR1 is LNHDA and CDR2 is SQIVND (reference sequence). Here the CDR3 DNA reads TGTGCCAGTAGCGACGACAGGGGCGCGAACTATGGCTACACCTTC. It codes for CASSDDRGANYGYTF.

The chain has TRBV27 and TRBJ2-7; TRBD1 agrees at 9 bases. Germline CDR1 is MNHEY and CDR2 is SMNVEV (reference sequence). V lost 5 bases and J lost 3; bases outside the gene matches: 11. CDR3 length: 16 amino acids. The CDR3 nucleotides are TGTGCCAGCAGTACCGCCCGGGACAGGGCAAGCTACGAGCAGTACTTC. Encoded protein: CASSTARDRASYEQYF.

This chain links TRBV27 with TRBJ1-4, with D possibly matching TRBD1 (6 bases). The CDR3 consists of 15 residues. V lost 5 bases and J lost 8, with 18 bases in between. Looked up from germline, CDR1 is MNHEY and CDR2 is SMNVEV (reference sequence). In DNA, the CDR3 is TGTGCCAGCAGTCCTCGGGGGGGGGCGGGAGAAAAACTGTTTTTT. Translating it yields CASSPRGGAGEKLFF.

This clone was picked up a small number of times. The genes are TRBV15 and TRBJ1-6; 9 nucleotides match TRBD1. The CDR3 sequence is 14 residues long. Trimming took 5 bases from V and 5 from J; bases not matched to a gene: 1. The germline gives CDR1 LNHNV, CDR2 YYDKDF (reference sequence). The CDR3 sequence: CATSGTGNNSPLHF. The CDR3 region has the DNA TGTGCCACCAGCGGGACAGGGAATAATTCACCCCTCCACTTT.

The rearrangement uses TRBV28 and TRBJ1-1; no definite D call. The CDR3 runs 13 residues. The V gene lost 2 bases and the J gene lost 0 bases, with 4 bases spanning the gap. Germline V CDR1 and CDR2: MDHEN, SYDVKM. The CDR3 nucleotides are TGTGCCAGCAGTTTAAGAGTGAACACTGAAGCTTTCTTT. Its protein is CASSLRVNTEAFF. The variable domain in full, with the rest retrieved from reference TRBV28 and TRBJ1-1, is DVKVTQSSRYLVKRTGEKVFLECVQDMDHENMFWYRQDPGLGLRLIYFSYDVKMKEKGDIPEGYSVSREKKERFSLILESASTNQTSMYLCASSLRVNTEAFFGQGTRLTVV.

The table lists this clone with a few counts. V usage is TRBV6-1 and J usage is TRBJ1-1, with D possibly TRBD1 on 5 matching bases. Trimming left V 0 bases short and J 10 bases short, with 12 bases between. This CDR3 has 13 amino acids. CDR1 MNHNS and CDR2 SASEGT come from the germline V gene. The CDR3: CASSEAFVGRAFF. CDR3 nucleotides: TGTGCCAGCAGTGAAGCGTTTGTGGGGCGAGCTTTCTTT.

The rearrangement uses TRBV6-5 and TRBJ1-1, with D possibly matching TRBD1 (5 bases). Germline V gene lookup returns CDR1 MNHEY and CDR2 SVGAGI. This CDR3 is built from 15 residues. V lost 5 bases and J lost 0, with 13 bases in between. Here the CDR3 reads CASSQTALMNTEAFF. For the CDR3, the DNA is TGTGCCAGCAGTCAGACAGCCCTCATGAACACTGAAGCTTTCTTT.

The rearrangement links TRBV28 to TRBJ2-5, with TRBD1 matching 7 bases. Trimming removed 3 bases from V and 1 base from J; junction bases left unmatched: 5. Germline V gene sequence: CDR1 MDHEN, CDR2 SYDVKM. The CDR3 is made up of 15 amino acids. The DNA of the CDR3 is TGTGCCAGCAGTTTTTGGGACAGCGTCCAAGAGACCCAGTACTTC. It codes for CASSFWDSVQETQYF.

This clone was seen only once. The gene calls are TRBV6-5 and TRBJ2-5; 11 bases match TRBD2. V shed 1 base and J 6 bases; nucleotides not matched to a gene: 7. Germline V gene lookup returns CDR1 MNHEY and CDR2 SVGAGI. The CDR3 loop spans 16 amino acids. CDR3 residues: CASSYLLAGVIQTQYF. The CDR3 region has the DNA TGTGCCAGCAGTTACTTACTAGCGGGGGTCATCCAGACCCAGTACTTC.

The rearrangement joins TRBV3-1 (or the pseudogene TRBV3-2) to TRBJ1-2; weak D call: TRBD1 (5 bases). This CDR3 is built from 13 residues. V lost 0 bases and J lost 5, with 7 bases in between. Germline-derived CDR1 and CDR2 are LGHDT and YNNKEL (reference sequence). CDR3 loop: CASSQEGRYGYTF. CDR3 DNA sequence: TGTGCCAGCAGCCAAGAGGGGCGGTATGGCTACACCTTC.

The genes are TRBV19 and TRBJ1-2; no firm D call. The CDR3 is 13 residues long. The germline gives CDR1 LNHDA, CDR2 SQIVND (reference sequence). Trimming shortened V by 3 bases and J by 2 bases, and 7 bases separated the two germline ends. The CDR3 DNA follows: TGTGCCAGTAGTATGGAGTCAAACTATGGCTACACCTTC. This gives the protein CASSMESNYGYTF.

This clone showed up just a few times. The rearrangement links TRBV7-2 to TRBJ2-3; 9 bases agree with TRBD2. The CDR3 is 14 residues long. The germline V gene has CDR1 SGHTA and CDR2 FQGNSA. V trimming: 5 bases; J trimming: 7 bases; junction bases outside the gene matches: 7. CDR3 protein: CASSASSGGNTQYF. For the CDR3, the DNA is TGTGCCAGCAGCGCCAGTAGCGGGGGAAATACGCAGTATTTT.

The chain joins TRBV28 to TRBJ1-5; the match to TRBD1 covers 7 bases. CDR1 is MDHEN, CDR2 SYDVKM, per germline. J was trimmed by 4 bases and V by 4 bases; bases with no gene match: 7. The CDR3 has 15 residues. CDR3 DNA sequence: TGTGCCAGCAGTTCCTATCCAGGGGGAAATCAGCCCCAGCATTTT. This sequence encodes CASSSYPGGNQPQHF.